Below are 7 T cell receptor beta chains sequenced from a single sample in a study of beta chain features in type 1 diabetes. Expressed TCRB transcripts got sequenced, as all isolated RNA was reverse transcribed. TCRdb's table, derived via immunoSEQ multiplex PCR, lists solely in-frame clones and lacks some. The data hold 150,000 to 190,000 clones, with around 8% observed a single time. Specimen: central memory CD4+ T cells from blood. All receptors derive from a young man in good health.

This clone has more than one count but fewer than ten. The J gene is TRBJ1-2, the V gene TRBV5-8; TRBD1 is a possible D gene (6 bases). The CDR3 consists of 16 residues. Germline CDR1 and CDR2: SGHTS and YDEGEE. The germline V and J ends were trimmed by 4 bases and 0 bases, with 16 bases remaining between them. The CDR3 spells CASSLTGIEANYGYTF. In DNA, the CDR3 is TGTGCCAGCAGCCTTACAGGGATTGAAGCTAACTATGGCTACACCTTC.

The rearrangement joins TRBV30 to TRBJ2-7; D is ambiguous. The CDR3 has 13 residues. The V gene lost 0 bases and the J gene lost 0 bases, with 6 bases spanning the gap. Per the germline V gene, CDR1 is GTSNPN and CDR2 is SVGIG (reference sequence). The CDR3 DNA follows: TGTGCCTGGAGTGTGGGCCTCTCCTACGAGCAGTACTTC. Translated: CAWSVGLSYEQYF.

The CDR3 DNA sequence: TGCGCCAGCAAGGTAGGACAGGGGGCGGGCGATGAGCAGTTCTTC. Translation gives CASKVGQGAGDEQFF. This chain links TRBV5-1 with TRBJ2-1; 11 bases agree with TRBD1. V shed 6 bases, J shed 8 bases, and the junction held 10 bases outside the gene matches. The V gene's germline CDR1 is SGHRS and CDR2 YFSETQ. The CDR3 has 15 amino acids.

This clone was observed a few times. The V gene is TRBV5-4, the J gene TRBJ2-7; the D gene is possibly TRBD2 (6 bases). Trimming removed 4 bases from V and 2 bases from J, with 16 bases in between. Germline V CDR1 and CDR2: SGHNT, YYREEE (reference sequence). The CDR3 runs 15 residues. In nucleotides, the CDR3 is TGTGCCAGCAGCAATCCGGCCCGGGGGACCTACGAGCAGTACTTC. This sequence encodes CASSNPARGTYEQYF.

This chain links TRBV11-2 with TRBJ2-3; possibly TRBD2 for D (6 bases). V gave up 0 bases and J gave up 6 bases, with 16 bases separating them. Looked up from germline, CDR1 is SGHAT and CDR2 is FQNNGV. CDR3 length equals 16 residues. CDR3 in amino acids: CASSLDWGVAHDTQYF. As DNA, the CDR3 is TGTGCCAGCAGCTTAGATTGGGGGGTGGCGCATGATACGCAGTATTTT.

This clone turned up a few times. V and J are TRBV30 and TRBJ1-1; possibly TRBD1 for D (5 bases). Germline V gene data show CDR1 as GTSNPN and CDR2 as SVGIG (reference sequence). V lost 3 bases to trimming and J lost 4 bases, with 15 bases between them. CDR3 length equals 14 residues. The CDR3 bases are TGTGCCTGGAGCGCAGGGAATAGGGGCACTGAAGCTTTCTTT. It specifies CAWSAGNRGTEAFF.

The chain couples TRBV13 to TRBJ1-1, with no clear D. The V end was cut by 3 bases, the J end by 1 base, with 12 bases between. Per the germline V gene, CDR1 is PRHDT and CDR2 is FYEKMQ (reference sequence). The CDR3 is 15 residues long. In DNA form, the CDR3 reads TGTGCCAGCAGCTTTTACGGACGGGGGAACACTGAAGCTTTCTTT. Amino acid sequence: CASSFYGRGNTEAFF.